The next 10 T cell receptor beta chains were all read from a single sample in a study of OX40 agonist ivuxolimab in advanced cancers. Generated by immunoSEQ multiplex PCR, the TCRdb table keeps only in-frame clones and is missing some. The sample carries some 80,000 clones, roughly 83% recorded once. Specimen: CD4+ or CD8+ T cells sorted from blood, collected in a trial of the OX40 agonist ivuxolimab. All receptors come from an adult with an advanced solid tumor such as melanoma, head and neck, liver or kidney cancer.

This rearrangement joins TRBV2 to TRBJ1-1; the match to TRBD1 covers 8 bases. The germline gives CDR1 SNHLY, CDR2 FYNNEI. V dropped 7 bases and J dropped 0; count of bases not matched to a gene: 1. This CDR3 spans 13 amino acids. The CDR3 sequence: CASKDRVNTEAFF. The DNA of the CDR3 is TGTGCCAGCAAGGACAGGGTGAACACTGAAGCTTTCTTT.

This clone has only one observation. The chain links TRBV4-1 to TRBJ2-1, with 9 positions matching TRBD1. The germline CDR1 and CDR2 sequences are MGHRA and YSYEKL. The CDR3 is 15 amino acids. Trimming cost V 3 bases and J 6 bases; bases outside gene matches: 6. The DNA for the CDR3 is TGCGCCAGCAGCCACCGGGACAGGGAGGGCAATGAGCAGTTCTTC. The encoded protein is CASSHRDREGNEQFF.

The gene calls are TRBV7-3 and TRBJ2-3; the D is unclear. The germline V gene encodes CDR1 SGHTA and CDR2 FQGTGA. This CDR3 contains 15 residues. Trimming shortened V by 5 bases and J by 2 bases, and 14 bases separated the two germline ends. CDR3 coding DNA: TGTGCCAGCAGCCTCCAAGGCTTTGACACAGATACGCAGTATTTT. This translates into CASSLQGFDTDTQYF.

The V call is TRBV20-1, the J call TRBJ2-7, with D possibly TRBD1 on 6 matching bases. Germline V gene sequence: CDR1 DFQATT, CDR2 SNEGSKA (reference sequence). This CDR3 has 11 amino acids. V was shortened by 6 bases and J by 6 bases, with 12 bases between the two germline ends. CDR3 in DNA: TGCAGTGCATTTAGGACAGTCGAGCAGTACTTC. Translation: CSAFRTVEQYF.

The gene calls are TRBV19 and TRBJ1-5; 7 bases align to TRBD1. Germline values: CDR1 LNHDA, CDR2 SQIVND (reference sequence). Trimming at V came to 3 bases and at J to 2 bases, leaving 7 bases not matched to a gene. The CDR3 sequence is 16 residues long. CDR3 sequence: CASSMGDSKGNQPQHF. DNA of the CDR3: TGTGCCAGTAGTATGGGGGACAGCAAAGGCAATCAGCCCCAGCATTTT.

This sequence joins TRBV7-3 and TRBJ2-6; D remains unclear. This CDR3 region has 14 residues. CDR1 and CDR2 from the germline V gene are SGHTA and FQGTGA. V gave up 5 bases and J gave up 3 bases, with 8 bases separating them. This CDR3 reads CASSPTGGANVLTF. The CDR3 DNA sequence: TGTGCCAGCAGCCCAACCGGTGGGGCCAACGTCCTGACTTTC.

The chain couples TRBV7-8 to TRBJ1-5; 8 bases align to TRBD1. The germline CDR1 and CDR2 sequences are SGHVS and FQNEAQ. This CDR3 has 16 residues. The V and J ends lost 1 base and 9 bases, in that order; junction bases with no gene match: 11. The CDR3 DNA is TGTGCCAGCAGCTTAGAGGGAACCTGGACAGGGTCGCCCCAGCATTTT. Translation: CASSLEGTWTGSPQHF.

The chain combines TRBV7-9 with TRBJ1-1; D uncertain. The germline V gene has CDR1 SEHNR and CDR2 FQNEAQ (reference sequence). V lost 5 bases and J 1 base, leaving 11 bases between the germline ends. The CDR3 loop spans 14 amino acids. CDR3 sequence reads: CASSQQPGNTEAFF. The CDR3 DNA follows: TGTGCCAGCAGCCAACAGCCTGGGAACACTGAAGCTTTCTTT.

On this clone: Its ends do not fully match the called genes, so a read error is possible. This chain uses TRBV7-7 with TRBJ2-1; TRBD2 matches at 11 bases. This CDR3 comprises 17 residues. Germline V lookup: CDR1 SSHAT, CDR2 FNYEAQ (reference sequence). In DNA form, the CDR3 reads TGTGCTAGCAGCTTAGGTAGCCCTAGCGGGAGGCGCAATGAGCAGTTCTTC. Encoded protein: CASSLGSPSGRRNEQFF. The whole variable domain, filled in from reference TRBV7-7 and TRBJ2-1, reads GAGVSQSPRYKVTKRGQDVTLRCDPISSHATLYWYQQALGQGPEFLTYFNYEAQPDKSGLPSDRFSAERPEGSISTLTIQRTEQRDSAMYRCASSLGSPSGRRNEQFFGPGTRLTVL.

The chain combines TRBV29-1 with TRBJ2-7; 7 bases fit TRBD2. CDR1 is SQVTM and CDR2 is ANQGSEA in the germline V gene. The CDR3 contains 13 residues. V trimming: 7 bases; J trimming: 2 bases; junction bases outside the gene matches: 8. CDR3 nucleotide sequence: TGCAGCGCAACGACTAGCTCAGCCTACGAGCAGTACTTC. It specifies CSATTSSAYEQYF.